This paragraph covers one T cell receptor beta chain sequence. Its antigen is unidentified. A v3.0 immunoSEQ assay was performed at survey level. The table came from immunoSEQ multiplex PCR; TCRdb's copy has only in-frame clones and leaves some out. The data hold about 24,000 clones, with 65% to 85% observed a single time. The sample belongs to a study of long-term antiretroviral therapy in people with HIV. Whole-study findings and limits: Clones expanded before ART dominated the repertoire at all time points. The study found that diversity rose after ART but stayed below transplant donor controls.

Amounts of 1-10 million cryopreserved PBMC were held in the samples before DNA extraction. The sequencing here drew on unsorted PBMCs, taken around 4.3 years after starting antiretroviral therapy. This sequence originates from a man aged 25 to 40 with HIV.

The CDR3 coding sequence is TGTGCCTACCGGGACAGGGGTGACAATCAGCCCCAGCATTTT. Protein sequence: CAYRDRGDNQPQHF. The gene calls are TRBV30 and TRBJ1-5, with 10 bases identical to TRBD1. V trimming: 7 bases; J trimming: 3 bases; junction bases outside the gene matches: 6. CDR1 is GTSNPN and CDR2 is SVGIG in the germline V gene (reference sequence). CDR3 length equals 14 residues.